This T cell receptor (beta chain) derives from a study of shared clonotypes between healthy human individuals. Regarding the study as a whole: In having few donors, the study represented limited genetic and exposure-history diversity.

An approximately 220 ng quantity of DNA, 32,000 or so T cell genomes, went into the sorted-subset replicate PCRs. Using immunoSEQ multiplex PCR, the repertoire was profiled, and TCRdb retains in-frame clones only, with some absent. The top ten hold around 1.7% of the sample, which has 550,000 to 700,000 clones, more than 70% seen once. Into CD45RA+ naive and CD45RA-negative memory subsets, the CD4+ cells were split. Details on this clone: What it binds is unknown.

CDR1 is MDHEN, CDR2 SYDVKM, per germline. V was cut by 4 bases and J by 4 bases, with 16 bases left in between. The CDR3 contains 15 residues. Sequenced: memory CD4+ T cells sorted from blood. The subset here: CD45RA-negative fraction. This receptor was taken from a woman in her twenties or thirties in good health. The chain is built from TRBV28 and TRBJ1-2, with D possibly matching TRBD1 (6 bases). The CDR3 region has the DNA TGTGCCAGCAGTTATCCACCGGGACACCTCTATGGCTACACCTTC. Residues: CASSYPPGHLYGYTF.